This TCR beta chain was identified in a study of control samples from healthy donors and cancer patients. TCRdb's copy holds only in-frame clones and misses some; the assay was immunoSEQ multiplex PCR. The sample yields about 120,000 clones, 80% to 90% seen once. Trimming cost V 5 bases and J 2 bases, with 13 bases left between them. Looked up from germline, CDR1 is SGHRS and CDR2 is YFSETQ. The CDR3 sequence is 15 residues long. The sequence was obtained from a man aged 25 to 40 in good health. The sequenced sample was blood. The chain recombines TRBV5-1 with TRBJ2-2, with D uncertain. The CDR3 DNA is TGCGCCAGCAGTCCCCCGGTTATCAACACCGGGGAGCTGTTTTTT. Protein: CASSPPVINTGELFF.